These 4 T cell receptor beta chains share one sample of origin, sequenced in a study of vaccination effects on CD4 cells after COVID-19. The antigens of these receptors remain unknown. Antigen-specific CD4+ T cell clonotypes were called by their expansion after viral peptide-pool culture in ViraFEST. Scientists isolated CD4+ T cells after a roughly ten-day culture period ended. Subjects were given two BNT162b2 or mRNA-1273 vaccine doses. The assay was immunoSEQ multiplex PCR, and TCRdb's table has in-frame clones only and misses some. The sample yields 25,000 to 35,000 clones, over 75% seen once. Sequenced material: CD4+ T cells from PBMCs cultured with SARS-CoV-2 spike peptides, taken after COVID-19 vaccination. The source of these receptors is a human donor who received a COVID-19 vaccine. Some clones in this sample may be carry-over from other donors' samples.

V gene TRBV6-5 combines with J gene TRBJ1-2, with TRBD1 as a possible D gene (5 bases). Germline V CDR1 and CDR2: MNHEY, SVGAGI. With 2 bases removed from V and 8 bases from J, the gap between germline ends came to 12 bases. The length of the CDR3 is 13 residues. CDR3 sequence (DNA): TGTGCCAGCAGTTACCGGGGGTCAGGAGGCTACACCTTC. Translation: CASSYRGSGGYTF.

This rearrangement joins TRBV7-3 to TRBJ2-1, with TRBD2 matching over 15 bases. CDR1 is SGHTA, CDR2 FQGTGA, per germline. This CDR3 has 17 amino acids. The V gene end was trimmed by 6 bases and the J gene end by 4 bases; junction bases not matched to a gene: 7. The CDR3 DNA follows: TGTGCCAGCAGTCTAGGGACTAGCGGGGGGAGATACAATGAGCAGTTCTTC. Amino acids: CASSLGTSGGRYNEQFF.

The chain uses TRBV5-4 and TRBJ2-5; tentatively, D is TRBD1 (6 bases). V lost 4 bases and J lost 5, with 15 bases in between. This CDR3 comprises 14 residues. CDR1 and CDR2 (germline): SGHNT, YYREEE (reference sequence). This CDR3 reads CASSIPGQLETQYF. CDR3 in DNA: TGTGCCAGCAGCATCCCTGGACAGTTGGAGACCCAGTACTTC.

V and J are TRBV28 and TRBJ1-2; 7 bases map to TRBD1. This CDR3 region has 13 residues. Unmatched junction bases numbered 9, after V lost 7 bases and J lost 7 bases. The germline CDR1 and CDR2 sequences are MDHEN and SYDVKM. The CDR3 bases are TGTGCCAGCACCAAAGACAGGGTGCGTGGCTACACCTTC. Residues: CASTKDRVRGYTF.